This TCR beta chain came from a study of blood T cell repertoires in COVID-19. Looking at the study overall: Material from acute and convalescent COVID-19 was sourced from the United States, Italy and Spain.

The table came from immunoSEQ multiplex PCR; TCRdb's copy has only in-frame clones and leaves some out. The sample lists more than 200,000 clones; approximately 80% were seen once. The sequenced material came from PBMCs or T cells enriched from blood (not recorded which). The source is a man aged 25 to 40 with acute COVID-19.

CDR3 bases: TGTGCCAGTACCCGATTGGATGGGCACAGCGGGGAGCTGTTTTTT. Protein product: CASTRLDGHSGELFF. The chain couples TRBV19 to TRBJ2-2; D is ambiguous. Between the trimmed V and J ends, which lost 7 bases and 7 bases, there was a span of 19 bases. The CDR3 totals 15 residues. Germline-derived CDR1 and CDR2 are LNHDA and SQIVND (reference sequence).